This is a list of T cell receptor beta chains from one sample in a study of T cell responses to AZD1222 COVID-19 vaccine. TCRdb's copy holds only in-frame clones and misses some; the assay was immunoSEQ multiplex PCR. The table records 150,000 to 180,000 clones, more than 75% of them present only once. Material: peripheral blood, obtained on day 0 of AZD1222 vaccination. All receptors derive from an adult in good health. The CDR3 runs from the conserved cysteine through the conserved F or W. A D gene is named only where the DNA matches it firmly. Size is omitted from some rows. Given values are once, few, many or a class for expanded clones.

v_gene,abundance,d_gene,j_gene,CDR3nt,CDR3aa
TRBV5-1,once,TRBD1,TRBJ1-1,TGCGCCAGTTCCTGGTCGACAGGGGGCACTGAAGCTTTCTTT,CASSWSTGGTEAFF
TRBV6-6,NA,NA,TRBJ1-2,TGTGCCAGCAGTTACTCCTATGGCTACACCTTC,CASSYSYGYTF
TRBV7-2,NA,NA,TRBJ1-1,TGTGCCAGCAGCTTAGGCTCCTTGGACAGACTGAACACTGAAGCTTTCTTT,CASSLGSLDRLNTEAFF
TRBV30,NA,TRBD2,TRBJ2-1,TGTGCCTGGAGCGCACTAGCGGGAGCCTACAATGAGCAGTTCTTC,CAWSALAGAYNEQFF
TRBV19,few,NA,TRBJ2-7,TGTGCCAGTAGTAAAAGGACGGGAATAGGTTCCTACGAGCAGTACTTC,CASSKRTGIGSYEQYF
TRBV28,NA,TRBD1,TRBJ1-2,TGTGCCAGCAGCCTGGTTGGACAGGGCTGGGGCTACACCTTC,CASSLVGQGWGYTF
TRBV11-2,NA,NA,TRBJ2-7,TGTGCCAGCAGCCCAAGGGCGGGTATATATAGCTCCTACGAGCAGTACTTC,CASSPRAGIYSSYEQYF
TRBV10-3,NA,NA,TRBJ2-3,TGTGCCATCACGGATGGCGGGTCGAGCACAGATACGCAGTATTTT,CAITDGGSSTDTQYF
TRBV23-1,NA,TRBD1,TRBJ1-6,TGCGCCAGCAGTCATCCGGTCGACACGGGACAGTATAATTCACCCCTCCACTTT,CASSHPVDTGQYNSPLHF
TRBV3-1/TRBV3-2,NA,NA,TRBJ1-1,TGTGCCAGCAGCCAGAGAGGGGTGTCAGGGTATATGAACACTGAAGCTTTCTTT,CASSQRGVSGYMNTEAFF
TRBV7-9,NA,NA,TRBJ2-2,TGTGCCAGCAGCGTCCCTCCCGGGGAGCTGTTTTTT,CASSVPPGELFF
TRBV14,NA,NA,TRBJ2-1,TGTGCCAGCAGCCAAGGGCCGGGGATCTCCTACAATGAGCAGTTCTTC,CASSQGPGISYNEQFF
TRBV11-2,NA,NA,TRBJ1-2,TGTGCCAGCAGCATCCGAGGCCCTCCAGGACAGAAGGGTGGCTACACCTTC,CASSIRGPPGQKGGYTF
TRBV6-2/TRBV6-3,once,TRBD2,TRBJ2-3,TGTGCCAGCAGCCAACTAGCGGGGGGCGTAGATACGCAGTATTTT,CASSQLAGGVDTQYF
TRBV10-3,once,NA,TRBJ1-1,TGTGCCATCACTCCCTCCGGGGGAAGGGGCACTGAAGCTTTCTTT,CAITPSGGRGTEAFF
TRBV28,NA,NA,TRBJ2-7,TGTGCCAGCCTTAAGACGGGAGCGTCCTACGAGCAGTACTTC,CASLKTGASYEQYF
TRBV5-1,NA,NA,TRBJ1-2,TGCGCCAGCAGCTTAAGGGAGGACTATGGCTACACCTTC,CASSLREDYGYTF
TRBV3-1/TRBV3-2,NA,NA,TRBJ1-1,TGTGCCAGCAGCCAAGTGGTGGGGAAGGACACTGAAGCTTTCTTT,CASSQVVGKDTEAFF
TRBV5-1,NA,TRBD1,TRBJ1-2,TGCGCCAGCAGCGAAGACAGGGGGCCCTACTATGGCTACACCTTC,CASSEDRGPYYGYTF
TRBV28,NA,NA,TRBJ1-2,TGTGCCAGCACCCTGGGGTGGAGGGCCTATGGCTACACCTTC,CASTLGWRAYGYTF
TRBV5-4,NA,NA,TRBJ2-6,TGTGCCAGCTTTACGGGTAGGGCCTCTGGGGCCAACGTCCTGACTTTC,CASFTGRASGANVLTF
TRBV7-8,NA,NA,TRBJ1-1,TGTGCCAGCAGCTTGGGGCCGGGGCAAATGAACACTGAAGCTTTCTTT,CASSLGPGQMNTEAFF
TRBV6-5,NA,NA,TRBJ2-5,TGTGCCAGCAGGGGTCCAGAGACCCAGTACTTC,CASRGPETQYF
TRBV10-1,NA,NA,TRBJ1-1,TGCGCCAGCAGTGAGTCGTTTTCCGACAGGATCGAAGCTTTCTTT,CASSESFSDRIEAFF
TRBV11-2,once,NA,TRBJ1-1,TGTGCCAGCAGCTCAAGGATGGACGTGAGCACTGAAGCTTTCTTT,CASSSRMDVSTEAFF
TRBV7-2,once,NA,TRBJ2-3,TGTGCCAGCAGCTTAGAGAGCGATTCCACAGATACGCAGTATTTT,CASSLESDSTDTQYF
TRBV6-4,NA,TRBD1,TRBJ1-5,TGTGCCAGCAGTGACCGGGGACAGGGGGCTCGTCAGCCCCAGCATTTT,CASSDRGQGARQPQHF
TRBV7-8,NA,NA,TRBJ1-5,TGTGCCAGCAGCCCAAGTACTCAGCCCCAGCATTTT,CASSPSTQPQHF
TRBV5-4,NA,TRBD2,TRBJ2-1,TGTGCCAGCAGCTTGGACTCGGGGGGGATATACAATGAGCAGTTCTTC,CASSLDSGGIYNEQFF
TRBV27,NA,NA,TRBJ1-2,TGTGCCAGCATGCCGGGACGAGGGTATGGCTACACCTTC,CASMPGRGYGYTF
TRBV4-2,NA,NA,TRBJ1-2,TGTGCCAGCAGCCAAGCAAGCCGAGACGACTCTGGCTACACCTTC,CASSQASRDDSGYTF
TRBV11-3,NA,TRBD2,TRBJ2-3,TGTGCCAGCAGCTCGGGGAGGGGTCCGAGCACAGATACGCAGTATTTT,CASSSGRGPSTDTQYF
TRBV19,NA,NA,TRBJ1-2,TGTGCCAGTAGTCCGGGGAACTATGGCTACACCTTC,CASSPGNYGYTF
TRBV9,NA,TRBD1,TRBJ1-2,TGTGCCAGCAGCCCGGGACAGCCCATCTATGGCTACACCTTC,CASSPGQPIYGYTF
TRBV7-2,NA,NA,TRBJ2-2,TGTGCCAGCAGCTTCCCGGTAGGGTGGGACACCGGGGAGCTGTTTTTT,CASSFPVGWDTGELFF
TRBV6-6,NA,NA,TRBJ1-1,TGTGCCAGCAGTGTAATGAACACTGAAGCTTTCTTT,CASSVMNTEAFF
TRBV9,NA,TRBD1,TRBJ2-5,TGTGCCAGCAGCGACAGGGGCAAAGAGACCCAGTACTTC,CASSDRGKETQYF
TRBV7-2,NA,NA,TRBJ2-2,TGTGCCAGCAGCCATAACACCGGGGAGCTGTTTTTT,CASSHNTGELFF
TRBV28,NA,TRBD1,TRBJ2-7,TGTGCCAGCAAGGGGACAGGGGTCAAGGAGCAGTACTTC,CASKGTGVKEQYF
TRBV11-3,few,NA,TRBJ1-6,TGTGCCAGCAGCTTAGATCAATGGAATTCACCCCTCCACTTT,CASSLDQWNSPLHF
TRBV12-3/TRBV12-4,NA,NA,TRBJ1-1,TGTGCCAGCAGTTCCCTACTCGGTGAAGCTTTCTTT,CASSSLLGEAFF
TRBV30,NA,NA,TRBJ1-4,TGTGCCCTGACGGGGGAGCGTGTAAAACTGTTTTTT,CALTGERVKLFF
TRBV12-3/TRBV12-4,NA,NA,TRBJ1-2,TGTGCCAGCAGCCTAACGGGGGGCCGTGGCTACACCTTC,CASSLTGGRGYTF